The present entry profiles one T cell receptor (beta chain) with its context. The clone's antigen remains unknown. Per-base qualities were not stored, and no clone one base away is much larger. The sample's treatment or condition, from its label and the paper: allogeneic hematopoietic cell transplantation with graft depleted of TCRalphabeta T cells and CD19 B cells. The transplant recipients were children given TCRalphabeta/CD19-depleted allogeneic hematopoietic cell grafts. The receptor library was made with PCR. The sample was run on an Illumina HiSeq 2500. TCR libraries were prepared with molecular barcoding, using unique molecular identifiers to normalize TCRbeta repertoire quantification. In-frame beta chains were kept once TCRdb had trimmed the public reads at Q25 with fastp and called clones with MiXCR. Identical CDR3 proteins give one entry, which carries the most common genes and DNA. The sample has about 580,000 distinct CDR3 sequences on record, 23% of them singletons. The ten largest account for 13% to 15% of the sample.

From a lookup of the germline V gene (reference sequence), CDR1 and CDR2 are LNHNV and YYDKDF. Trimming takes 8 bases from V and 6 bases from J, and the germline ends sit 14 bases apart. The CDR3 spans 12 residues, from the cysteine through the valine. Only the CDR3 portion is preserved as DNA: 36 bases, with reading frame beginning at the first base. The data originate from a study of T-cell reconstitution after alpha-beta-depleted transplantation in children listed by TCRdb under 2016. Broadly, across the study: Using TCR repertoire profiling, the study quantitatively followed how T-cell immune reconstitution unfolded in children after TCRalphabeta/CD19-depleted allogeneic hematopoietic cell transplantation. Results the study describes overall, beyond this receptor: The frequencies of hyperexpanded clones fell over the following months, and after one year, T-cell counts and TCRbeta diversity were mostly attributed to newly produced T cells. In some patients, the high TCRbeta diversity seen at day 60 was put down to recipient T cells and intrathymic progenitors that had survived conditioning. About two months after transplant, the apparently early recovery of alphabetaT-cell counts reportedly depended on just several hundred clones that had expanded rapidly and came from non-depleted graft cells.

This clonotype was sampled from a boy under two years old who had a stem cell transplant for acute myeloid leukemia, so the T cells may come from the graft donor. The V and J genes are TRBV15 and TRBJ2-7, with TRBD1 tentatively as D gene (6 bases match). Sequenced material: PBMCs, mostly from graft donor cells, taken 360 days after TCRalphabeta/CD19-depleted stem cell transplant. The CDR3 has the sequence CATSPTGIEQYV. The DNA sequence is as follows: TGTGCCACCTCCCCTACAGGGATCGAGCAGTACGTC.